This TCR beta chain is drawn from a study of blood T cell repertoires in COVID-19 (dated by TCRdb to 2018 to 2021). Notes on the research overall: Samples covering the acute and convalescent phases of COVID-19 were provided by collaborators in the United States, Italy and Spain. The samples were drawn from the first 160 participants of the ongoing ImmuneRACE study and from under 1,500 subjects provided by 6 global collaborators. The prospective study material was composed of cDNA or gDNA derived from T cells, B-cell-depleted T cells, or PBMCs. Where available, HLA class I and class II types were obtained from metadata supplied by the sample provider rather than from assay-based typing. The repertoires were released in a freely available public database meant as a resource for research on the immune response to SARS-CoV-2. A de-identified subject ID, COVID-19 status, age in years and sex were almost always included in the sample metadata. The dataset comprised deeply sampled blood TCRbeta repertoires from subjects exposed to, actively infected with, or recovered from COVID-19.

There are 14 amino acids in the CDR3, from cysteine to phenylalanine inclusive. This entry keeps only the CDR3 DNA: 42 bases, framed from base 1. V drops 1 base and J drops 3 bases, leaving 6 bases in between. The CDR1 and CDR2 encoded by the germline V gene are SGHAT and FQNNGV. The immunoSEQ Assay, a bias-controlled multiplex PCR, was used to amplify TCRbeta CDR3 regions from genomic DNA. Per the source publication's procedure: Nucleated cell counts per sample were estimated from amplification of reference gene primers within the assay. To quantify the absolute abundance of each unique TCRbeta CDR3 rearrangement, sequence reads were collapsed and filtered. For each sample, productive Simpson clonality was calculated as the square root of Simpson's diversity index over productive rearrangements. This immuneACCESS table, as held by TCRdb, lists in-frame sequences with V and J called but not all clones. Of the missing ones, under half trace to an unresolved V gene in checked studies; the others have no known cause. The V and J calls and clone size are taken from that table; D and trimming were inferred from the DNA. This sample has about 50,000 clones in its table, and around 79% of those were observed once. About 40% of the sample belongs to the ten largest clones.

Overall study results and their limits: How much clinical and demographic metadata was included differed by source and by participant, and the metadata was provided uncurated.

Whole blood was collected in K2EDTA tubes by collaborating institutions according to the institutions' own protocols. Collaborator samples were shipped for TCRbeta analysis as frozen whole blood, isolated PBMCs, or DNA extracted from either sample type. In the case of this clone: The target of this receptor is not known. Base-call qualities are not available, and no considerably larger clone is one nucleotide away.

The sequence derives from a man between 65 and 85 years old with active or convalescent COVID-19. The sequencing sample was made of peripheral blood. The rearranged segments are TRBV11-2 and TRBJ1-4; the D gene is not confidently resolved. The CDR3 region: CASSLVGANEKLFF. The base sequence is TGTGCCAGCAGCTTAGTGGGAGCTAATGAAAAACTGTTTTTT.